These T cell receptor beta chains were read from a single sample in a study of cytomegalovirus exposure and HLA in healthy donors. Clones were sequenced by immunoSEQ multiplex PCR, and TCRdb holds only the in-frame ones, with some missing. The repertoire holds 120,000 or so clones, with about nine tenths as singletons. The sample taken for sequencing was PBMCs. Source of these receptors: a woman between 18 and 29 years old in good health and CMV-seronegative. Each CDR3 is given without its conserved first and last residue. Fields, in order: V gene, CDR3 length, CDR3 protein.

>TRBV19|15
ASSTRSLAGGSYEQY
>TRBV7-3|13
ASSPLAGSYNEQF
>TRBV19|13
ASTSRSGGRSEAF
>TRBV10-3|12
AIMAGGKADTQY
>TRBV19|11
ASRSAENTEAF
>TRBV5-1|12
ASSFDSEGNEQF
>TRBV27|15
ASSSTWDRGPSTEAF
>TRBV6-1|13
ASSELAGGYNEQF
>TRBV7-9|11
ASTKQGAYEQF
>TRBV27|16
ASRKNPGLAGDYNEQF
>TRBV28|12
ASRDQGARTEAF
>TRBV10-1|11
ASGQGNTGELF
>TRBV5-4|11
ASSSQKGETQY
>TRBV6-6|12
ASGRGGGNTEAF
>TRBV6-5|11
ASTDRNTDTQY
>TRBV10-3|13
AISDSGTGGEDQH
>TRBV11-3|11
ASSLHRLDTQY
>TRBV4-3|10
ASSLVANEQF
>TRBV6-4|12
ASSSPQGAGGYT
>TRBV4-3|14
ASSQDPDRAIYGYT
>TRBV7-9|12
ASSPVRVQETQY
>TRBV27|14
ASSFWTSGKSGELF
>TRBV5-1|15
ASSLSFEPGGNSPLH
>TRBV28|11
ASSPGGINEQY
>TRBV30|12
AWGSGRSNQPQH